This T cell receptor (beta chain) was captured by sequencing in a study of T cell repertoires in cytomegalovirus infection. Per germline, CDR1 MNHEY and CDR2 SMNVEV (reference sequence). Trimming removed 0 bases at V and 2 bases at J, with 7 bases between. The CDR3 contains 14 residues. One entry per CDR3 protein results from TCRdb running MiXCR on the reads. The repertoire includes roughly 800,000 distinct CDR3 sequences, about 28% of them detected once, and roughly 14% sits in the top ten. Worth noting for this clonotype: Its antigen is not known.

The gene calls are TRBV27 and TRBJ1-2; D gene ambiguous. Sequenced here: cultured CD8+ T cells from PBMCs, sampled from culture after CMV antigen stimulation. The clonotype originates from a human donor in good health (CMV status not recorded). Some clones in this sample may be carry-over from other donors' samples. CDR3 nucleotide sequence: TGTGCCAGCAGTTTATCCAGCTCCAACTATGGCTACACCTTC. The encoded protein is CASSLSSSNYGYTF.